This TCR beta chain was retrieved from a study of graft-versus-host responses after intestinal transplantation. At the level of the study: As for transplant type, recipients had multivisceral, liver-intestinal, or isolated intestinal grafts. Every recipient had anti-thymocyte globulin induction and 2 to 4 years of tacrolimus plus steroids. Points from the study as a whole: Allograft clonal ratios (graft-versus-host to host-versus-graft) were high in patients who had graft-donor T cell macrochimerism. Recipient bone marrow held GvH clones, some seen earlier in ileum or blood.

TCRdb's copy holds only in-frame clones and misses some; the assay was immunoSEQ multiplex PCR. The sample carries 90,000 to 150,000 clones, approximately 96% recorded once. As concerns this clone: What it binds is unknown.

Germline CDR1 and CDR2: SGHRS and YFSETQ. V lost 0 bases and J lost 4, with 4 bases in between. The CDR3 consists of 12 residues. The sequenced sample was unstimulated CD8+ T cells sorted from spleen or lymph node cells, obtained before intestinal transplant. The chain employs TRBV5-1 and TRBJ1-1; D not resolved. The sequence came from a human donor who received an intestinal transplant. The CDR3 here is CASSLEGTEAFF. The CDR3 DNA follows: TGCGCCAGCAGCTTGGAGGGCACTGAAGCTTTCTTT. The whole variable domain, remainder taken from reference TRBV5-1 and TRBJ1-1, is KAGVTQTPRYLIKTRGQQVTLSCSPISGHRSVSWYQQTPGQGLQFLFEYFSETQRNKGNFPGRFSGRQFSNSRSEMNVSTLELGDSALYLCASSLEGTEAFFGQGTRLTVV.